This TCR beta chain originates from a study of persistence of HIV-infected CD4 T cells. Whole-study context: Up to about 180 mL blood was drawn at multiple time points; a couple of donors had single-time leukapheresis.

Sequencing used immunoSEQ version 4 in survey mode. Some clones are missing from TCRdb's copy, which holds only in-frame ones; the method was immunoSEQ multiplex PCR. The table lists over 10,000 clones, less than 70% of them singletons, with less than 9% in the top ten. An overlapping HIV-1 Gag peptide pool stimulated these cells at approximately 1 ug/peptide/mL. CD4+ T cells upregulating both CD40 ligand and CD69 were sorted as responding cells. These HIV-1-infected adults initiated suppressive ART in chronic infection. Donors had CD4+ T cell counts above 400 cells/uL and were CMV-seropositive. This clone was picked up a small number of times. Its antigen is still unknown. Per the germline V gene, CDR1 is MNHEY and CDR2 is SVGAGI. The CDR3 has 15 residues. V lost 6 bases and J lost 4; bases outside the gene matches: 7. Study observations and caveats: The rare CMV-responding cells with HIV-1 proviruses were not separately TCR-sequenced.

This sample comprised CD4+ T cells sorted from PBMCs after approximately 19-hour stimulation, obtained from a patient who received antiretroviral therapy. This TCR came from an adult man with HIV who was CMV-seropositive. The chain has TRBV6-5 and TRBJ1-1, with 11 bases matching TRBD1. The CDR3 DNA reads TGTGCCAGCAGCCCATTTGGACAGGGGGCCACTGAAGCTTTCTTT. Amino acids: CASSPFGQGATEAFF.